The 26 T cell receptor beta chains given below trace back to one sample, sequenced in a study of shared clonotypes between healthy human individuals (TCRdb year 2020). Receptors were amplified or captured by the immunoSEQ multiplex PCR assay. The table was pulled from immuneACCESS by TCRdb, which kept in-frame rearrangements only. Such tables lose some clones; where checked, under half of the loss comes from unresolved V genes, and the rest has no known cause. This sample gives 2.5 million or so clones in total; about 92% of them show up just once. The top ten clones comprise around 0.14% of the sample. The sample consisted of naive CD4+ T cells sorted from blood. The cell subset or site label, as the study defines it: CD45RA+ positively selected. Source of these receptors: a man aged 18 to 30 in good health.

The chain couples TRBV27 to TRBJ2-1; 9 nucleotides line up with TRBD2. In germline, CDR1 is MNHEY, CDR2 SMNVEV (reference sequence). The junction had 5 bases not matched to a gene; V was cut back by 2 bases and J by 3 bases. This CDR3 has 16 residues. CDR3 nucleotide sequence: TGTGCCAGCAGTTTAGGAACAGCGGGGGGCTACAATGAGCAGTTCTTC. As protein: CASSLGTAGGYNEQFF.

The V gene is TRBV6-6, the J gene TRBJ2-7; 9 bases agree with TRBD1. The CDR3 extends over 15 amino acids. The V segment lost 4 bases and the J segment 0 bases; nucleotides outside the gene matches: 4. Germline CDR1 is MNHNY and CDR2 is SVGAGI (reference sequence). CDR3 coding DNA: TGTGCCAGCAGTTCCTGGGACAGGGCCTCCTACGAGCAGTACTTC. The encoded protein is CASSSWDRASYEQYF.

This rearrangement joins TRBV19 to TRBJ1-1, with TRBD1 as a possible D gene (6 bases). V lost 3 bases to trimming and J lost 9 bases, with 23 bases between them. This CDR3 is built from 16 residues. The V gene's germline CDR1 is LNHDA and CDR2 SQIVND (reference sequence). CDR3 sequence (DNA): TGTGCCAGTAGTATGCCTGTGTCGAGGGGGAAACTTAAAGCTTTCTTT. Translating gives CASSMPVSRGKLKAFF.

The chain joins TRBV15 to TRBJ1-1, with 9 bases fitting TRBD1. Germline-derived CDR1 and CDR2 are LNHNV and YYDKDF (reference sequence). The junction had 3 bases not matched to a gene; V was cut back by 3 bases and J by 4 bases. The CDR3 runs to 14 residues. CDR3 bases: TGTGCCACCAGCAGGGACAGGGGAAGCACTGAAGCTTTCTTT. Translating gives CATSRDRGSTEAFF.

The chain uses TRBV28 and TRBJ2-3; D not resolved. Germline CDR1 MDHEN, CDR2 SYDVKM. V lost 2 bases to trimming and J lost 1 base, with 16 bases between them. The CDR3 spans 17 residues. CDR3 nucleotides: TGTGCCAGCAGTTTAGCCAGGTTGGGGTCGGGCACAGATACGCAGTATTTT. This gives the protein CASSLARLGSGTDTQYF.

The chain carries TRBV5-1 and TRBJ1-2, with TRBD1 matching over 9 bases. The CDR3 runs 18 residues. With 0 bases clipped from V and 6 bases from J, the junction kept 15 bases outside the gene matches. The germline V gene has CDR1 SGHRS and CDR2 YFSETQ. CDR3 sequence reads: CASSLARDRVSPWNGYTF. The DNA for the CDR3 is TGCGCCAGCAGCTTGGCCCGGGACAGGGTCTCCCCCTGGAATGGCTACACCTTC.

The V and J genes are TRBV10-2 and TRBJ2-7, with D possibly being TRBD1 (6 bases). This CDR3 spans 13 amino acids. Germline V gives CDR1 WSHSY, CDR2 SAAADI. V lost 3 bases and J lost 7, with 13 bases in between. The CDR3 nucleotides are TGCGCCAGCAGTGACAGGGGTTCGGAGGAGCAGTACTTC. Residues: CASSDRGSEEQYF.

The chain couples TRBV4-1 to TRBJ2-5, with 9 bases fitting TRBD1. The assigned J gene may be wrong: the sequence end matches TRBJ2-7 better. CDR3 length: 15 residues. The germline CDR1 and CDR2 sequences are MGHRA and YSYEKL. In DNA form, the CDR3 reads TGCGCCAGCAGCCGTACAGGGGGCGAAAAGTACGAGCAGTACTTC. Translating gives CASSRTGGEKYEQYF.

The CDR3 reads CSVLGDAEGLVALPDTQYF. For the CDR3, the DNA is TGCAGCGTCCTAGGCGACGCTGAGGGACTAGTAGCCCTCCCAGATACGCAGTATTTT. The chain joins TRBV29-1 to TRBJ2-3, with TRBD2 matching over 8 bases. This CDR3 has 19 amino acids. The germline V gene has CDR1 SQVTM and CDR2 ANQGSEA. V lost 6 bases, J lost 4 bases, and 24 bases stayed unmatched.

This clone occurred once. CDR3 amino acids: CASSFLQGVDEQYF. CDR3 coding DNA: TGTGCCAGCAGCTTTTTACAGGGGGTGGACGAGCAGTACTTC. V usage is TRBV7-2 and J usage is TRBJ2-7; TRBD1 matches 8 bases. Germline-derived CDR1 and CDR2 are SGHTA and FQGNSA. The CDR3 runs 14 residues. With 3 bases clipped from V and 5 bases from J, the junction kept 6 bases outside the gene matches.

In regard to this clone: Other nucleotide sequences in the sample specify the same CDR3. The rearrangement joins TRBV9 to TRBJ1-3, with 7 bases identical to TRBD1. V shed 0 bases and J 0 bases; nucleotides not matched to a gene: 0. This CDR3 spans 15 amino acids. Germline V gene sequence: CDR1 SGDLS, CDR2 YYNGEE. CDR3 in amino acids: CASSVGQGSGNTIYF. For the CDR3, the DNA is TGTGCCAGCAGCGTAGGACAGGGCTCTGGAAACACCATATATTTT.

The J gene is TRBJ2-2, the V gene TRBV4-3; the D gene is possibly TRBD1 (6 bases). Germline values: CDR1 LGHNA, CDR2 YSLEER. The CDR3 covers 15 residues. Trimming removed 4 bases from V and 5 bases from J, with 14 bases in between. In DNA, the CDR3 is TGCGCCAGCAGCCGGGCGGGTCAGGGGACCGGGGAGCTGTTTTTT. Protein sequence: CASSRAGQGTGELFF.

The genes are TRBV7-9 and TRBJ2-5, with a possible D match to TRBD1 (5 bases). Trimming cost V 0 bases and J 5 bases, with 10 bases left between them. The CDR3 covers 14 residues. The germline V gene encodes CDR1 SEHNR and CDR2 FQNEAQ (reference sequence). CDR3 sequence: CASSLAKAGETQYF. The CDR3 bases are TGTGCCAGCAGCTTAGCCAAGGCAGGGGAGACCCAGTACTTC.

The V gene is TRBV5-1, the J gene TRBJ2-7, with TRBD2 as a possible D gene (6 bases). V gave up 6 bases and J gave up 7 bases, with 23 bases separating them. This CDR3 is 15 amino acids long. Germline CDR1 and CDR2: SGHRS and YFSETQ. The CDR3 protein is CASNRGEVRLEEQYF. The CDR3 nucleotides are TGCGCCAGCAACCGAGGGGAGGTCCGACTTGAGGAGCAGTACTTC.

The chain combines TRBV7-8 with TRBJ1-1; a weak D match, TRBD1 (6 bases). CDR3 length: 13 amino acids. The germline V gene has CDR1 SGHVS and CDR2 FQNEAQ. The germline V and J ends were trimmed by 5 bases and 13 bases, with 20 bases remaining between them. The DNA of the CDR3 is TGTGCCAGCAGCGCTAACCGACAGGATCTGGGTTTCTTT. Protein: CASSANRQDLGFF.

J is TRBJ2-5 and V is TRBV7-2; possibly TRBD1 for D (6 bases). V was trimmed by 2 bases and J by 2 bases, leaving 15 bases between them. Germline CDR1 and CDR2: SGHTA and FQGNSA. This CDR3 has 16 amino acids. CDR3 region: CASSLTGWYLQETQYF. For the CDR3, the DNA is TGTGCCAGCAGCTTAACAGGGTGGTACCTTCAAGAGACCCAGTACTTC. Together with reference TRBV7-2 and TRBJ2-5, the CDR3 gives the full variable domain: GAGVSQSPSNKVTEKGKDVELRCDPISGHTALYWYRQSLGQGLEFLIYFQGNSAPDKSGLPSDRFSAERTGGSVSTLTIQRTQQEDSAVYLCASSLTGWYLQETQYFGPGTRLLVL.

The J gene is TRBJ2-7, the V gene TRBV10-3; the match to TRBD1 covers 7 bases. The CDR3 sequence is 14 residues long. Germline V lookup: CDR1 ENHRY, CDR2 SYGVKD. V shed 6 bases and J 3 bases; nucleotides not matched to a gene: 8. The DNA of the CDR3 is TGTGCCATCAGCGATACAGGGGTCGGCTACGAGCAGTACTTC. Protein product: CAISDTGVGYEQYF.

The chain employs TRBV19 and TRBJ2-6; D is undetermined. The CDR3 extends over 16 amino acids. Trimming cost V 2 bases and J 0 bases, with 8 bases left between them. Germline values: CDR1 LNHDA, CDR2 SQIVND (reference sequence). The CDR3: CASSIMGSSGANVLTF. The CDR3 region has the DNA TGTGCCAGTAGTATAATGGGCAGCTCTGGGGCCAACGTCCTGACTTTC.

This clone was picked up one time. The genes are TRBV5-1 and TRBJ2-3; tentatively, D is TRBD1 (6 bases). Germline CDR1 reads SGHRS; CDR2 reads YFSETQ. This CDR3 spans 16 amino acids. V lost 5 bases and J 1 base, leaving 17 bases between the germline ends. The CDR3 reads CASRPGTLIGTDTQYF. The CDR3 coding sequence is TGCGCCAGCAGACCCGGGACACTGATCGGCACAGATACGCAGTATTTT.

The gene calls are TRBV10-3 and TRBJ2-7, with D possibly matching TRBD1 (8 bases). Trimming took 8 bases from V and 5 from J, leaving 16 bases between them. Germline values: CDR1 ENHRY, CDR2 SYGVKD. The CDR3 is made up of 13 amino acids. The CDR3 is CAIGGAGGNEQYF. In nucleotides, the CDR3 is TGTGCCATCGGGGGGGCAGGGGGCAACGAGCAGTACTTC.

The genes are TRBV4-2 and TRBJ2-7; unclear D gene. This CDR3 region has 15 residues. Germline lookup yields CDR1 LGHNA and CDR2 YNFKEQ. The V and J ends lost 0 bases and 7 bases respectively, with 16 bases between them. The CDR3 reads CASSQERFSLGEQYF. The CDR3 coding sequence is TGTGCCAGCAGCCAAGAACGGTTCTCCTTAGGGGAGCAGTACTTC.

This clone has more than one count but fewer than ten. The chain couples TRBV11-2 to TRBJ1-5; D is ambiguous. Between the trimmed V and J ends, which lost 3 bases and 7 bases, there was a span of 10 bases. In germline, CDR1 is SGHAT, CDR2 FQNNGV. The CDR3 runs 13 residues. The CDR3 nucleotides read TGTGCCAGCAGCTTCGCCCTAGGACAGCCCCAGCATTTT. This encodes CASSFALGQPQHF.

The genes are TRBV5-3 and TRBJ1-4, with D possibly matching TRBD1 (6 bases). TRBV5-3 is sorted into the ORF group, with uncertain function. Trimming shortened V by 4 bases and J by 3 bases, and 10 bases separated the two germline ends. The CDR3 is 14 residues long. The DNA for the CDR3 is TGTGCCAGAAGCCGCAACAGGGCTAATGAAAAACTGTTTTTT. Its protein product is CARSRNRANEKLFF.

The V call is TRBV27, the J call TRBJ1-1, with 7 bases fitting TRBD1. The CDR3 length is 16 residues. J was trimmed by 0 bases and V by 7 bases; bases with no gene match: 11. In germline, CDR1 is MNHEY, CDR2 SMNVEV (reference sequence). This CDR3 reads CASTKTATGLNTEAFF. CDR3 DNA: TGTGCCAGCACTAAAACTGCGACAGGGCTGAACACTGAAGCTTTCTTT.

This clone was observed a handful of times. This rearrangement joins TRBV30 to TRBJ1-1; tentative D call: TRBD1 (5 bases). This CDR3 is 13 amino acids long. Trimming took 2 bases from V and 1 from J, leaving 8 bases between them. In germline, CDR1 is GTSNPN, CDR2 SVGIG (reference sequence). The CDR3 sequence is CAWSSDRNTEAFF. The CDR3 region has the DNA TGTGCCTGGAGTAGCGACAGGAACACTGAAGCTTTCTTT.

CDR3 residues: CASSLVGTPTRLGEQYF. For the CDR3, the DNA is TGTGCCAGCAGCTTAGTGGGGACCCCCACGCGTCTGGGGGAGCAGTACTTC. J is TRBJ2-7 and V is TRBV7-8; D is perhaps TRBD1 or TRBD2 (5 bases each). The CDR3 totals 17 residues. Germline values: CDR1 SGHVS, CDR2 FQNEAQ. Trimming took 1 base from V and 7 from J, leaving 23 bases between them.